The present entry profiles one T cell receptor beta chain with its context. Its antigen remains unknown. These data are taken from a study of shared clonotypes between healthy human individuals. Overall study context: Used for every donor were three CD4 naive, three CD4 memory, two CD8 naive and one CD8 memory plate. Whole-study results and caveats: Non-shared clonotypes had lower generation probabilities than clonotypes shared by all four sorted-subset donors. Large depth notwithstanding, sorted-subset sequencing proved incomplete by rarefaction. Memory subsets generally showed smaller estimated richness than naive subsets did.

Positively selected for CCR7, the CD45RO-negative cells used as naive CD8 cells excluded terminally differentiated effector memory CD45RA+ cells. The germline V and J ends were trimmed by 0 bases and 4 bases, with 14 bases remaining between them. Germline loops: CDR1 SGHDT, CDR2 YYEEEE. The length of the CDR3 is 16 residues. The method was immunoSEQ multiplex PCR; TCRdb's version includes in-frame clones alone and lacks a portion of them. Among about 2.1 million clones listed, around 93% were seen once. Sequencing was performed on naive CD8+ T cells from PBMCs. V and J are TRBV5-6 and TRBJ1-3; D is ambiguous. The TCR was taken from a young man in good health. Some clones in this sample may be carry-over from other donors' samples. CDR3: CASSLAPNDGGNTIYF. The CDR3 nucleotides read TGTGCCAGCAGCTTGGCACCTAACGACGGAGGAAACACCATATATTTT.